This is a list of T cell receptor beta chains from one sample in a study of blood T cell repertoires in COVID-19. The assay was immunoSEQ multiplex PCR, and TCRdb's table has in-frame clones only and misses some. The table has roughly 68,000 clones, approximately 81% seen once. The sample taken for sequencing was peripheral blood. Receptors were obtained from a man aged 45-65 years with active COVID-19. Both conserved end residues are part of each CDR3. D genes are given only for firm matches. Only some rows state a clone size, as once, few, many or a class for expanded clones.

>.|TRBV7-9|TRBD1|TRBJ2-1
CASSLLLDRGKNEQFF
TGTGCCAGCAGCTTACTACTGGACAGGGGGAAGAATGAGCAGTTCTTC
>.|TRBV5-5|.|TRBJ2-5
CASSDMLTQETQYF
TGTGCCAGCAGCGACATGCTGACACAAGAGACCCAGTACTTC
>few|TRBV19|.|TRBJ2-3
CASSIKLASTDTQYF
TGTGCCAGTAGTATCAAGCTAGCAAGTACAGATACGCAGTATTTT
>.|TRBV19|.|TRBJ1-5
CASSFERNQPQHF
TGTGCCAGTAGTTTTGAGCGCAATCAGCCCCAGCATTTT
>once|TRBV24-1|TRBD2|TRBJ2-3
CATGSGSTDTQYF
TGTGCCACCGGTAGCGGGAGCACAGATACGCAGTATTTT
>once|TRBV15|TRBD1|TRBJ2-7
CATSRAGTGMPWSYEQYF
TGTGCCACCAGCAGGGCCGGGACAGGGATGCCCTGGTCCTACGAGCAGTACTTC
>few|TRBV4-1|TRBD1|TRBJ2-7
CASSERTGLGQGASEQYF
TGCGCCAGCAGCGAGAGGACAGGGCTGGGACAGGGTGCCTCCGAGCAGTACTTC
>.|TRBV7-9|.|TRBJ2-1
CASSLGAGSYNEQFF
TGTGCCAGCAGCTTAGGCGCGGGGTCCTACAATGAGCAGTTCTTC
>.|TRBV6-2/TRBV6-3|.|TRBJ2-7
CASSSGRGKVDEQYF
TGTGCCAGCAGTTCCGGCAGGGGCAAGGTAGACGAGCAGTACTTC
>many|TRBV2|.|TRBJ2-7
CASSENRDSYEQYF
TGTGCCAGCAGTGAAAACAGGGATTCCTACGAGCAGTACTTC
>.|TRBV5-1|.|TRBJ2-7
CASSPRLTGEQYF
TGCGCCAGCAGCCCCAGACTAACGGGGGAGCAGTACTTC
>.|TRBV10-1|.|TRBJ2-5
CASSESRETQYF
TGCGCCAGCAGTGAATCTAGGGAGACCCAGTACTTC
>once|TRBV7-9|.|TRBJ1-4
CASSRGYATGEEKLFF
TGTGCCAGCAGCCGTGGGTATGCGACCGGAGAGGAAAAACTGTTTTTT
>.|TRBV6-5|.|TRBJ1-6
CATTSGSSYNSPLHF
TGTGCCACCACCTCGGGAAGCTCCTATAATTCACCCCTCCACTTT
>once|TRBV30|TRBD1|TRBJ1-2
CACHPGGTDGYTF
TGTGCCTGTCACCCGGGGGGGACAGATGGCTACACCTTC
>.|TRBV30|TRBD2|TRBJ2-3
CAWSAYGTTTDTQYF
TGTGCCTGGAGTGCCTACGGGACTACCACAGATACGCAGTATTTT
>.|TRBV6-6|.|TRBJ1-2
CASSYSRGNYGYTF
TGTGCCAGCAGTTACTCCCGGGGTAACTATGGCTACACCTTC
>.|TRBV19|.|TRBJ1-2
CASSKNPGTPGGYGYTF
TGTGCCAGTAGTAAAAATCCCGGCACCCCTGGAGGCTATGGCTACACCTTC
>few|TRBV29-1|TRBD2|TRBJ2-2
CSVEGLAGNTGELFF
TGCAGCGTCGAAGGTCTAGCGGGAAACACCGGGGAGCTGTTTTTT
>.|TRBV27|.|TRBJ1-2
CASSLWASGGYTF
TGTGCCAGCAGTTTATGGGCCTCTGGGGGCTACACCTTC
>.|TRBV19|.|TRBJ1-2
CASSHQANGYTF
TGTGCCAGTAGTCACCAGGCGAATGGCTACACCTTC
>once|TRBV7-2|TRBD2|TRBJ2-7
CASSLVAGGTYEQYF
TGTGCCAGCAGCTTAGTAGCGGGAGGGACCTACGAGCAGTACTTC